One sample yielded the 12 T cell receptor beta chains listed below, sequenced in a study of T cell responses to AZD1222 COVID-19 vaccine. Produced via immunoSEQ multiplex PCR; TCRdb's table is partial and in-frame only. This table holds about 160,000 clones, approximately 90% found once. This specimen was peripheral blood, taken on day 0 of AZD1222 vaccination. The origin of the receptors is an adult in good health.

V usage is TRBV24-1 and J usage is TRBJ2-5, with 10 bases aligning to TRBD1. The CDR3 consists of 17 residues. V trimming: 4 bases; J trimming: 5 bases; junction bases outside the gene matches: 12. Germline lookup yields CDR1 KGHDR and CDR2 SFDVKD. CDR3 loop: CATSEHTGTGVVETQYF. DNA for the CDR3: TGTGCCACCAGTGAGCATACCGGGACAGGGGTTGTGGAGACCCAGTACTTC.

V and J are TRBV7-2 and TRBJ2-7; D could derive from TRBD1 or TRBD2 (5 bases each). Trimming pared 5 bases from V and 6 bases from J, leaving 17 bases between. Germline V gene sequence: CDR1 SGHTA, CDR2 FQGNSA. This CDR3 contains 14 residues. The CDR3 bases are TGTGCCAGCAGCCTAGATGGGGGTATTGGCGAGCAGTACTTC. Translation: CASSLDGGIGEQYF.

The chain links TRBV6-2 or TRBV6-3 to TRBJ1-1; D gene unclear. This CDR3 region has 14 residues. With 3 bases removed from V and 5 bases from J, the gap between germline ends came to 13 bases. The germline V gene has CDR1 MNHEY and CDR2 SVGEGT. The CDR3 nucleotides read TGTGCCAGCAGTTATAGGCAGTATCGGACTGAAGCTTTCTTT. Its translation is CASSYRQYRTEAFF.

The chain links TRBV9 to TRBJ2-5; 8 nucleotides agree with TRBD1. V lost 3 bases, J lost 5 bases, and 9 bases stayed unmatched. CDR3 length: 15 amino acids. Germline V lookup: CDR1 SGDLS, CDR2 YYNGEE. The CDR3 protein is CASSGQGTRVETQYF. CDR3 in DNA: TGTGCCAGCAGCGGACAGGGGACACGTGTGGAGACCCAGTACTTC.

The J gene is TRBJ2-7, the V gene TRBV9, with 7 nucleotides matching TRBD1. The CDR3 spans 14 residues. Unmatched junction bases numbered 3, after V lost 0 bases and J lost 3 bases. Germline V CDR1 and CDR2: SGDLS, YYNGEE. For the CDR3, the DNA is TGTGCCAGCAGCGTAGAGGGACAGAGCTACGAGCAGTACTTC. Its protein is CASSVEGQSYEQYF.

The gene calls are TRBV11-2 and TRBJ1-2, with D perhaps TRBD1 (5 bases). The CDR3 contains 16 residues. The germline V gene has CDR1 SGHAT and CDR2 FQNNGV. V lost 2 bases and J lost 5, with 18 bases in between. This CDR3 reads CASSLPFGRVPYGYTF. In DNA, the CDR3 is TGTGCCAGCAGCTTACCATTCGGCAGGGTCCCATATGGCTACACCTTC.

The V gene is TRBV5-4, the J gene TRBJ1-6; the D gene is possibly TRBD1 (6 bases). CDR3 length: 16 residues. V was pared by 5 bases and J by 6 bases, with 18 bases between. Germline CDR1 SGHNT, CDR2 YYREEE (reference sequence). The CDR3 region has the DNA TGTGCCAGCAGGAAGAAGGGGGAATATTTTAATTCACCCCTCCACTTT. Its translation is CASRKKGEYFNSPLHF.

The chain uses TRBV28 and TRBJ1-1; TRBD1 is a possible D gene (6 bases). Trimming removed 1 base at V and 2 bases at J, with 11 bases between. Looked up from germline, CDR1 is MDHEN and CDR2 is SYDVKM. CDR3 size: 15 residues. Written as DNA, the CDR3 is TGTGCCAGCAGTTTATCCGGGGGGCCCAACACTGAAGCTTTCTTT. It is translated as CASSLSGGPNTEAFF. Using reference TRBV28 and TRBJ1-1 for the parts outside the CDR3, the full variable domain is DVKVTQSSRYLVKRTGEKVFLECVQDMDHENMFWYRQDPGLGLRLIYFSYDVKMKEKGDIPEGYSVSREKKERFSLILESASTNQTSMYLCASSLSGGPNTEAFFGQGTRLTVV.

The CDR3: CASSIPGYSYNEQFF. In DNA form, the CDR3 reads TGTGCCAGTAGTATACCGGGATACTCCTACAATGAGCAGTTCTTC. The chain recombines TRBV19 with TRBJ2-1; D possibly corresponds to TRBD2 (5 bases). The V and J ends lost 2 bases and 0 bases respectively, with 8 bases between them. Germline CDR1 reads LNHDA; CDR2 reads SQIVND (reference sequence). The CDR3 runs 15 residues.

J is TRBJ2-7 and V is TRBV18; 12 bases are shared with TRBD1. Germline V gene lookup returns CDR1 KGHSH and CDR2 LQKENI. The CDR3 loop spans 16 amino acids. J was trimmed by 6 bases and V by 3 bases; bases with no gene match: 9. The CDR3 DNA sequence: TGTGCCAGCTCACCCCCGGGACAGGGGGCCGTCGGCGAGCAGTACTTC. Protein sequence: CASSPPGQGAVGEQYF.

V usage is TRBV2 and J usage is TRBJ1-2; possibly TRBD1 for D (6 bases). The V gene lost 7 bases and the J gene lost 4 bases, with 10 bases spanning the gap. Germline V gene sequence: CDR1 SNHLY, CDR2 FYNNEI. CDR3 length equals 12 residues. The CDR3 sequence is CASNRGPYGYTF. DNA of the CDR3: TGTGCCAGCAATCGGGGGCCCTATGGCTACACCTTC.

The chain links TRBV7-6 to TRBJ2-5, with 13 bases lining up with TRBD2. The J segment lost 2 bases and the V segment lost 5 bases, leaving 5 bases of the junction unmatched. This CDR3 spans 16 amino acids. Germline CDR1 and CDR2: SGHVS and FNYEAQ. The CDR3 region is CASSEQGLAGQETQYF. The DNA of the CDR3 is TGTGCCAGCAGCGAACAGGGACTAGCGGGGCAAGAGACCCAGTACTTC.